A selection of T cell receptor beta chains follows, all from one sample in a study of memory CD4+ T cells and cytomegalovirus serostatus. Produced via immunoSEQ multiplex PCR; TCRdb's table is partial and in-frame only. Among about 59,000 clones listed, about 81% were seen once. The sequenced material came from memory CD4+ T cells from blood. The receptor source for this set is an adult in good health and CMV-seronegative. Each CDR3 is given with its conserved first and last residue. Each record gives: J gene, V gene, D gene, clone size, CDR3 protein, CDR3 DNA. A D gene is named only where the DNA matches it firmly. Some rows have no size entry. The others give once, few or many, or a class for an expanded clone.

J gene: TRBJ1-1
V gene: TRBV10-3
D gene: TRBD1
clone size: NA
CDR3 protein: CAISAGGFYTEAFF
CDR3 DNA: TGTGCCATCAGTGCAGGGGGCTTTTACACTGAAGCTTTCTTT

J gene: TRBJ1-1
V gene: TRBV9
D gene: NA
clone size: once
CDR3 protein: CASSEQGRNTEAFF
CDR3 DNA: TGTGCCAGCAGCGAACAGGGACGGAACACTGAAGCTTTCTTT

J gene: TRBJ2-3
V gene: TRBV19
D gene: NA
clone size: NA
CDR3 protein: CASSDFSDTQYF
CDR3 DNA: TGTGCCAGTAGTGACTTTTCAGATACGCAGTATTTT

J gene: TRBJ2-7
V gene: TRBV6-1
D gene: NA
clone size: few
CDR3 protein: CASSQTDFYEQYF
CDR3 DNA: TGTGCCAGCTCCCAGACAGACTTCTACGAGCAGTACTTC

J gene: TRBJ2-7
V gene: TRBV5-1
D gene: NA
clone size: once
CDR3 protein: CASKPRGTVQEQYF
CDR3 DNA: TGCGCCAGCAAACCGCGCGGGACAGTCCAGGAGCAGTACTTC

J gene: TRBJ1-1
V gene: TRBV4-2
D gene: TRBD1
clone size: NA
CDR3 protein: CASSRRIPGQGLMNTEAFF
CDR3 DNA: TGTGCCAGCAGCCGCCGAATACCGGGACAGGGGCTCATGAACACTGAAGCTTTCTTT

J gene: TRBJ2-1
V gene: TRBV7-7
D gene: TRBD1
clone size: NA
CDR3 protein: CASSLAGQGANEQFF
CDR3 DNA: TGTGCTAGCAGCTTAGCGGGACAGGGGGCAAATGAGCAGTTCTTC

J gene: TRBJ2-2
V gene: TRBV28
D gene: TRBD2
clone size: NA
CDR3 protein: CASIGGAGGTGELFF
CDR3 DNA: TGTGCCAGCATTGGGGGAGCGGGAGGGACCGGGGAGCTGTTTTTT

J gene: TRBJ1-3
V gene: TRBV5-5
D gene: NA
clone size: NA
CDR3 protein: CASMRTANSGNTIYF
CDR3 DNA: TGTGCCAGCATGCGGACGGCTAACTCTGGAAACACCATATATTTT

J gene: TRBJ2-5
V gene: TRBV7-9
D gene: TRBD2
clone size: NA
CDR3 protein: CASSSVAGGPSETQYF
CDR3 DNA: TGTGCCAGCAGTTCTGTAGCGGGAGGGCCCTCGGAGACCCAGTACTTC

J gene: TRBJ2-7
V gene: TRBV19
D gene: NA
clone size: once
CDR3 protein: CASSIEVNYEQYF
CDR3 DNA: TGTGCCAGTAGTATTGAGGTCAACTACGAGCAGTACTTC

J gene: TRBJ2-3
V gene: TRBV29-1
D gene: TRBD1
clone size: NA
CDR3 protein: CSVEGQHPRTGYNTDTQYF
CDR3 DNA: TGCAGCGTTGAGGGACAGCACCCGAGAACGGGCTATAACACAGATACGCAGTATTTT

J gene: TRBJ1-5
V gene: TRBV7-8
D gene: NA
clone size: few
CDR3 protein: CASSSSDRSQPQHF
CDR3 DNA: TGTGCCAGCAGTTCCTCCGACAGGTCTCAGCCCCAGCATTTT

J gene: TRBJ2-3
V gene: TRBV5-1
D gene: NA
clone size: NA
CDR3 protein: CASSLALDGTTDTQYF
CDR3 DNA: TGCGCCAGCAGCTTGGCCTTAGACGGGACCACAGATACGCAGTATTTT

J gene: TRBJ1-3
V gene: TRBV4-1
D gene: NA
clone size: once
CDR3 protein: CASSQDPGSAGNTIYF
CDR3 DNA: TGCGCCAGCAGCCAAGATCCAGGGAGCGCTGGAAACACCATATATTTT

J gene: TRBJ1-2
V gene: TRBV30
D gene: NA
clone size: NA
CDR3 protein: CAWSVWTDPNYGYTF
CDR3 DNA: TGTGCCTGGAGTGTATGGACAGACCCTAACTATGGCTACACCTTC

J gene: TRBJ1-1
V gene: TRBV18
D gene: NA
clone size: NA
CDR3 protein: CASQAGTEAFF
CDR3 DNA: TGTGCCAGCCAAGCGGGGACTGAAGCTTTCTTT

J gene: TRBJ1-2
V gene: TRBV11-2
D gene: NA
clone size: NA
CDR3 protein: CASSSYTSFYGYTF
CDR3 DNA: TGTGCCAGCAGCTCCTATACCAGCTTCTATGGCTACACCTTC

J gene: TRBJ2-2
V gene: TRBV6-5
D gene: NA
clone size: NA
CDR3 protein: CASSYSGTGVAGELFF
CDR3 DNA: TGTGCCAGCAGTTACTCGGGCACGGGGGTGGCCGGGGAGCTGTTTTTT

J gene: TRBJ2-7
V gene: TRBV7-4
D gene: NA
clone size: NA
CDR3 protein: CASSFSYEQYF
CDR3 DNA: TGTGCCAGCAGCTTTTCCTACGAGCAGTACTTC

J gene: TRBJ1-2
V gene: TRBV10-3
D gene: TRBD1
clone size: NA
CDR3 protein: CAINLPGQNYGYTF
CDR3 DNA: TGTGCCATCAACCTGCCGGGACAGAATTATGGCTACACCTTC

J gene: TRBJ2-7
V gene: TRBV11-3
D gene: NA
clone size: NA
CDR3 protein: CASSLFVSSSYEQYF
CDR3 DNA: TGTGCCAGCAGCTTATTCGTCAGCTCCTCCTACGAGCAGTACTTC